The rows below give T cell receptor beta chains drawn from one sample of a study of CD4+ T cells in melanoma. Data came from immunoSEQ multiplex PCR; TCRdb stores just in-frame clones and leaves some out. The table includes 50,000 or so clones, roughly 89% detected once. Sequenced material: peripheral blood. The receptors come from a human donor with melanoma. CDR3s include the opening cysteine and the closing phenylalanine or tryptophan. The D gene is left open where the match is weak. A row's size may be missing; if present it is once, few, many or a size class.

cdr3_nt cdr3_aa v_call d_call clone_size j_call
TGTGCCAGCAGCCCATTGGGGGCGGGGGGATCCACCGGGGAGCTGTTTTTT CASSPLGAGGSTGELFF TRBV9 TRBD2 . TRBJ2-2
TGTGCCACCAGCAGACCAGGACTAGCGGGAGCGTACCAAGAGACCCAGTACTTC CATSRPGLAGAYQETQYF TRBV15 TRBD2 . TRBJ2-5
TGTGCCAGCAGCTTGGGGGGTCGAGCGGGGCAAGAGACCCAGTACTTC CASSLGGRAGQETQYF TRBV5-4 TRBD2 . TRBJ2-5
TGTGCCAGCACCCCCCGTGGAGGGGTCACCGGGGAGCTGTTTTTT CASTPRGGVTGELFF TRBV7-3 . . TRBJ2-2
TGTGCCAGCAGCTTGTACTACGAGCAGTACTTC CASSLYYEQYF TRBV7-2 . . TRBJ2-7
TGTGCCAGCAGCCTCTTGGCGGGGGGAAACGCTTTCTTT CASSLLAGGNAFF TRBV16 . . TRBJ1-1
TGTGCCAGCAGTTTAGGTGGACAGGGTGGCGGCTACACCTTC CASSLGGQGGGYTF TRBV28 TRBD1 . TRBJ1-2
TGCAGCGTTGAAGATCCCCACAGTTCGAACACTGAAGCTTTCTTT CSVEDPHSSNTEAFF TRBV29-1 . . TRBJ1-1
TGTGCCATCAGTGACGGAACTACTAGCACAGATACGCAGTATTTT CAISDGTTSTDTQYF TRBV10-3 . . TRBJ2-3
TGTGCCAGCAGCGATACCGGGACAGGTAGTCGCTATGAGCAGTTCTTC CASSDTGTGSRYEQFF TRBV9 TRBD1 . TRBJ2-1
TGTGCCAGCAGCCCCATGGGGGGGCCCACAGATACGCAGTATTTT CASSPMGGPTDTQYF TRBV11-2 . . TRBJ2-3
TGTGCCAGTAGTATAGCTGGGACAGTGAGCTACGAGCAGTACTTC CASSIAGTVSYEQYF TRBV19 TRBD1 once TRBJ2-7
TGTGCCAGCAGCTTAGTGGGCGATTCAGCGAACACCGGGGAGCTGTTTTTT CASSLVGDSANTGELFF TRBV13 . . TRBJ2-2
TGTGCCAGTAGTATTTCGGGGTCCAACACTGAAGCTTTCTTT CASSISGSNTEAFF TRBV19 . . TRBJ1-1
TGTGCCAGCACCCGGGGACGGTTCGATCAGCCCCAGCATTTT CASTRGRFDQPQHF TRBV6-1 . . TRBJ1-5
TGTGCCAGCAGCAAAGCGGAAAGGTGGGGCAATCAGCCCCAGCATTTT CASSKAERWGNQPQHF TRBV21-1 . . TRBJ1-5
TGTGCCAGCAGCGTAGGACTCCAGGACGAGCAGTTCTTC CASSVGLQDEQFF TRBV9 . . TRBJ2-1
TGCAGCGTTGACGAGGGGGGTTACTATGGCTACACCTTC CSVDEGGYYGYTF TRBV29-1 . . TRBJ1-2
TGTGCCAGCAGGAGTGGGACAGACCCTGTGTTGAATTCACCCCTCCACTTT CASRSGTDPVLNSPLHF TRBV9 TRBD1 . TRBJ1-6
TGTGCCATCAGTGTTCAGGAGAATCAGCCCCAGCATTTT CAISVQENQPQHF TRBV10-3 . . TRBJ1-5
TGTGCCCGGACGGAAGACTATGGCTACACCTTC CARTEDYGYTF TRBV30 . . TRBJ1-2